This is a list of T cell receptor beta chains from one sample in a study of blood T cell repertoires in COVID-19. Sequencing used immunoSEQ multiplex PCR; TCRdb keeps in-frame clones, though not all of them. Of 150,000 to 200,000 clones detected, around 82% appear once; the ten largest clones hold 9.8%. Sequencing was carried out using peripheral blood. All receptors derive from a woman older than 75 with acute or convalescent COVID-19. Both conserved end residues are part of each CDR3. The D gene is left open where the match is weak. Only some rows state a clone size, as once, few, many or a class for expanded clones.

abundance	v_gene	d_gene	j_gene	CDR3nt	CDR3aa
.	TRBV19	.	TRBJ1-6	TGTGCCAGTAGTCTCACGACAGAGAATTCACCCCTCCACTTT	CASSLTTENSPLHF
.	TRBV9	TRBD2	TRBJ2-1	TGTGCCAGCAGCGCCCGACTAGCGGGAGGGAGCTCCTACAATGAGCAGTTCTTC	CASSARLAGGSSYNEQFF
.	TRBV5-1	.	TRBJ1-5	TGCGCCAGCAGCTTGGCGGGAGACAATCAGCCCCAGCATTTT	CASSLAGDNQPQHF
once	TRBV7-9	.	TRBJ2-5	TGTGCCAGCAGCTTAACAGGGCCCCAAGAGACCCAGTACTTC	CASSLTGPQETQYF
.	TRBV27	TRBD1	TRBJ1-1	TGTGCCAGCAGTCTGGGACAGCGAACTGAAGCTTTCTTT	CASSLGQRTEAFF
.	TRBV5-5	.	TRBJ1-1	TGTGCCAGCAGACAGACCGGGAACACTGAAGCTTTCTTT	CASRQTGNTEAFF
.	TRBV5-4	.	TRBJ2-3	TGTGCCAGCAGCTTGGTATTAGCACCAGATACGCAGTATTTT	CASSLVLAPDTQYF
.	TRBV7-3	TRBD2	TRBJ2-1	TGTGCCAGCAGCAAAGGGCGGGAGTACAATGAGCAGTTCTTC	CASSKGREYNEQFF
.	TRBV7-2	.	TRBJ1-5	TGTGCCAGCAGCTACGACAGGAACAATCAGCCCCAGCATTTT	CASSYDRNNQPQHF
few	TRBV19	TRBD2	TRBJ2-7	TGTGCCAGTAGTACCGCTAGCGGTTTCTCCTACGAGCAGTACTTC	CASSTASGFSYEQYF
.	TRBV11-2	TRBD1	TRBJ2-3	TGTGCCAGCAGCTTAGTGGGCAGGGGGTACGATACGCAGTATTTT	CASSLVGRGYDTQYF
.	TRBV11-2	.	TRBJ2-7	TGTGCCAGCAGCCGTGGGCGGGGCGGCCTTGCCTACGAGCAGTACTTC	CASSRGRGGLAYEQYF
.	TRBV27	TRBD1	TRBJ2-7	TGTGCCAGCAGTTTATCAGGGACAGGGGTTACCGAGCAGTACTTC	CASSLSGTGVTEQYF
.	TRBV24-1	.	TRBJ2-6	TGTGCCACCAGTGACCAGGGGTCTGGGGCCAACGTCCTGACTTTC	CATSDQGSGANVLTF
few	TRBV5-4	.	TRBJ2-6	TGTGCCAGCAGCTTGGGTGGTGGGGCGTCTGGGGCCAACGTCCTGACTTTC	CASSLGGGASGANVLTF
.	TRBV19	TRBD1	TRBJ2-4	TGTGCCAGTAGTATAACAGGGGGACTCAAAAACATTCAGTACTTC	CASSITGGLKNIQYF
.	TRBV2	.	TRBJ1-1	TGTGCCAGCAGTGGACACTACACTGAAGCTTTCTTT	CASSGHYTEAFF
.	TRBV12-3/TRBV12-4	TRBD1	TRBJ1-1	TGTGCCAGCAGTGACAGGGTCGGCACTGAAGCTTTCTTT	CASSDRVGTEAFF
few	TRBV2	.	TRBJ1-3	TGTGCCAGCAGTGAGCAGGGGTCGAGCGCCATATATTTT	CASSEQGSSAIYF
.	TRBV7-2	.	TRBJ2-2	TGTGCCAGCAGCGCCACAGGGTCCGGGGAGCTGTTTTTT	CASSATGSGELFF
.	TRBV9	.	TRBJ2-3	TGTGCCGCGGTCACCCCAGATACGCAGTATTTT	CAAVTPDTQYF